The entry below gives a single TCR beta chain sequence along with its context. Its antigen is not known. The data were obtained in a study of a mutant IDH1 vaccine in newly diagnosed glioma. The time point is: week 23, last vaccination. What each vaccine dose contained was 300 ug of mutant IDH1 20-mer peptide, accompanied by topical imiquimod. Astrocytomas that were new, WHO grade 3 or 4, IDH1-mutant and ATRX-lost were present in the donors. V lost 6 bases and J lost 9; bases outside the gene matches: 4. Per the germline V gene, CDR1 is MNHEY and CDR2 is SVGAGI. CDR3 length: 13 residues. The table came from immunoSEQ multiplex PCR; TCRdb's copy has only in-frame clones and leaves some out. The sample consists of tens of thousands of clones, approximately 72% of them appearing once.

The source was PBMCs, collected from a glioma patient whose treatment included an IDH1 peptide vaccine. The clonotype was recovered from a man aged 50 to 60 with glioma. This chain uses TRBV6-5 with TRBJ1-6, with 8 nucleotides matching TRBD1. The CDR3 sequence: CASSTGGSSPLHF. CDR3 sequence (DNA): TGTGCCAGCAGCACAGGGGGTAGTTCACCCCTCCACTTT.